This T cell receptor (beta chain) originates from a study of tumor and adjacent non-tumor tissue in lung cancer. Study summary: Histology: 12 adenocarcinoma, 2 squamous cell carcinoma, 1 small cell lung cancer. Each sample yielded approximately 4 million productive TCRbeta reads on average.

CDR1 and CDR2 (germline): SGHRS, YFSETQ. V shed 4 bases, J shed 7 bases, and the junction held 7 bases outside the gene matches. The CDR3 is 15 residues long. No cell sorting was done before RNA was extracted from the tissue. This non-tumor lung sample came from over 3 cm beyond the tumor edge. Chemotherapy-naive patients with new lung cancer underwent thoracic surgery in China, August–November 2014. Points on this clonotype: Its antigen is undetermined. This may come from a read error, since a much larger clone is one base off.

General study results and limits: Top 100 clones took a larger repertoire share in normal lung.

Three rounds of nested PCR, following a modified ARM-PCR protocol, produced the TCRbeta library. TCRdb reanalysed the multiplex PCR reads using MiXCR and keeps one entry per CDR3 protein. The table has some 68,000 distinct CDR3 sequences, under 80% seen once; the top ten hold 35% to 55%. The genes are TRBV5-1 and TRBJ2-1; 11 bases are shared with TRBD1. The material sequenced was distant non-tumor lung tissue. This TCR was sampled from a man aged 60 to 75 with non-small cell lung cancer. CDR3 sequence: CASSLRDRGFNEQFF. The DNA for the CDR3 is TGCGCCAGCAGCCTTAGGGACAGGGGGTTTAATGAGCAGTTCTTC.